A selection of T cell receptor beta chains follows, all from one sample in a study of graft-versus-host responses after intestinal transplantation. Generated by immunoSEQ multiplex PCR, the TCRdb table keeps only in-frame clones and is missing some. The sample has 19,000 or so clones; approximately 86% are singletons. Material: PBMCs, obtained around 230 days after intestinal transplant. The receptor source for this set is a human patient who received an intestinal transplant, so some T cells may come from the graft donor. CDR3s include the opening cysteine and the closing phenylalanine or tryptophan.

j_gene: TRBJ1-5
v_gene: TRBV30
CDR3aa: CAWSQKGDQPQHF

j_gene: TRBJ1-1
v_gene: TRBV6-1
CDR3aa: CASSEHSDTEAFF

j_gene: TRBJ1-1
v_gene: TRBV11-3
CDR3aa: CASSFGGGGRAFF

j_gene: TRBJ1-6
v_gene: TRBV6-6
CDR3aa: CAAAGGFNSPLHF

j_gene: TRBJ1-1
v_gene: TRBV6-5
CDR3aa: CASSLSMNTEAFF

j_gene: TRBJ1-2
v_gene: TRBV19
CDR3aa: CASTLYGVNYGYTF

j_gene: TRBJ2-5
v_gene: TRBV7-2
CDR3aa: CASSTLTSGETQYF

j_gene: TRBJ1-1
v_gene: TRBV7-6
CDR3aa: CASSLRGYTEAFF

j_gene: TRBJ2-2
v_gene: TRBV6-1
CDR3aa: CATPRGLPNTGELFF

j_gene: TRBJ1-6
v_gene: TRBV5-4
CDR3aa: CASSFMSPYNSPLHF

j_gene: TRBJ1-5
v_gene: TRBV27
CDR3aa: CASSSSSNQPQHF

j_gene: TRBJ2-2
v_gene: TRBV6-1
CDR3aa: CASSESRGGPGELFF

j_gene: TRBJ2-7
v_gene: TRBV11-2
CDR3aa: CASSERGTDEQYF

j_gene: TRBJ2-2
v_gene: TRBV2
CDR3aa: CASSEGLNTGGLFF

j_gene: TRBJ2-1
v_gene: TRBV7-8
CDR3aa: CASSSAERVAYSNEQFF

j_gene: TRBJ2-1
v_gene: TRBV7-9
CDR3aa: CASSLGASGGASYNEQFF

j_gene: TRBJ2-7
v_gene: TRBV29-1
CDR3aa: CSGGQGGEQYF

j_gene: TRBJ2-5
v_gene: TRBV4-2
CDR3aa: CASSQDQSGIQYF

j_gene: TRBJ2-3
v_gene: TRBV5-6
CDR3aa: CASSLYVSSDTQYF

j_gene: TRBJ2-1
v_gene: TRBV5-1
CDR3aa: CASSLGDSGSYNEQFF

j_gene: TRBJ1-1
v_gene: TRBV6-5
CDR3aa: CVSSWTQWEGTEAFF

j_gene: TRBJ2-3
v_gene: TRBV19
CDR3aa: CASSRGGGTDTQYF

j_gene: TRBJ2-7
v_gene: TRBV7-9
CDR3aa: CASSLGGGSSYEQYF

j_gene: TRBJ2-3
v_gene: TRBV19
CDR3aa: CATKDRQPDTQYF

j_gene: TRBJ1-2
v_gene: TRBV20-1
CDR3aa: CSAFRTDYTF